The rows below give T cell receptor beta chains drawn from one sample of a study of post-analysis software for immune sequencing data. TCRdb independently ran MiXCR on the PCR reads; one entry per CDR3 protein. The sample has 750,000 to 950,000 distinct CDR3 sequences; around 46% are singletons. What was sequenced was blood. Source of these receptors: a girl aged 10 to 17 with multiple sclerosis. Each CDR3 is given with its conserved first and last residue. A D gene is named only where the DNA matches it firmly. Where a row states a size, it is once, few, many or the class of an expanded clone; other rows omit it.

clone_size j_call v_call d_call cdr3_nt cdr3_aa
once TRBJ2-7 TRBV28 NA TGTGCCAGCAGTGAGACAGGAGGCTCCTACGAGCAGTACTTC CASSETGGSYEQYF
NA TRBJ2-7 TRBV6-5 NA TGTGCCAGCAGTTCTGCCGACTACGAGCAGTACTTC CASSSADYEQYF
NA TRBJ2-3 TRBV29-1 NA TGCAGCGTTGATTACTCCTTTGGAGGTCTCACAGATACGCAGTATTTT CSVDYSFGGLTDTQYF
few TRBJ2-3 TRBV5-1 NA TGCGCCAGCAGCTTGGTTACAGCGCGCACAGATACGCAGTATTTT CASSLVTARTDTQYF
few TRBJ1-6 TRBV12-3/TRBV12-4 NA TGTGCCAGCAGCCCCGACAGGCGGAACTCACCCCTCCACTTT CASSPDRRNSPLHF
NA TRBJ2-5 TRBV7-3 TRBD2 TGTGCCAGCAGCCGAAGCGGGAGTGAGACCCGGTACTTC CASSRSGSETRYF
NA TRBJ2-7 TRBV2 TRBD1 TGTGCCAGCATCCCTGAGGGGGCTTCCTCCTACGAGCAGTACTTC CASIPEGASSYEQYF
NA TRBJ1-5 TRBV2 NA TGTGCCAGCACCGACGACCCCGGGTATCAGCCCCAGCATTTT CASTDDPGYQPQHF
NA TRBJ1-2 TRBV6-1 NA TGTGCCAGCAGTTTTGCGTGGGGGCAGAACTATGGCTACACCTTC CASSFAWGQNYGYTF
NA TRBJ2-5 TRBV28 NA TGTGCCACCAAACCCATACTGGGATGGCAAGAGACCCAGTACTTC CATKPILGWQETQYF
NA TRBJ1-2 TRBV29-1 NA TGCAGCGGGGGGTCGGGAAGTTTGAGTGGCTACACCTTC CSGGSGSLSGYTF
NA TRBJ1-2 TRBV7-2 NA TGTGCCAGCAGCTTCCTAACAGGGACCTATGGCTACACCTTC CASSFLTGTYGYTF
NA TRBJ2-3 TRBV9 NA TGTGCCAGCAGCCCCTCTCCCGGACCCGCAGGCACAGATACGCAGTATTTT CASSPSPGPAGTDTQYF
few TRBJ2-3 TRBV6-5 TRBD2 TGTGCCAGCAGTTCCACGGGACTAGCGGCTTTTACAGATACGCAGTATTTT CASSSTGLAAFTDTQYF
NA TRBJ1-2 TRBV29-1 NA TGCAGCGTTGAAGCCAGGGCCGAATCAGGCTATGGCTACACCTTC CSVEARAESGYGYTF
NA TRBJ2-1 TRBV20-1 NA TGCAGTGCTCCAGAAGTCTCCAGCTCCTACAATGAGCAGTTCTTC CSAPEVSSSYNEQFF
once TRBJ1-5 TRBV27 NA TGTGCCAGCAAACCACATCAGCCCCAGCATTTT CASKPHQPQHF
NA TRBJ2-1 TRBV20-1 TRBD2 TGCAGTGCTAGGAAGCGGGAGCTGCTTGATCTGGAGCAGTTCTTC CSARKRELLDLEQFF
few TRBJ2-5 TRBV7-2 TRBD1 TGTGCCAGCAGCTCATCGACAGGGGTGGAGACCCAGTACTTC CASSSSTGVETQYF
few TRBJ2-5 TRBV6-1 NA TGTGCCAGCAGTGAACCGGGCCGAGGACAAGAGACCCAGTACTTC CASSEPGRGQETQYF
once TRBJ1-6 TRBV7-9 NA TGTGCCAGCAGCCCATACCGAGGGTCCAGGTCACCCCTCCACTTT CASSPYRGSRSPLHF
few TRBJ1-1 TRBV27 TRBD1 TGTGCCAGCACCGAACAGGGGAGGAACACTGAAGCTTTCTTT CASTEQGRNTEAFF
few TRBJ1-4 TRBV5-1 NA TGCGCCAGCAGCGTATGGACGGATGAAAAACTGTTTTTT CASSVWTDEKLFF
NA TRBJ2-7 TRBV7-2 NA TGTGCCAGCAGCTTAGATCACGAGCAGTACTTC CASSLDHEQYF
NA TRBJ1-2 TRBV6-5 NA TGTGCCAGCAGTTACGGCGGGGGGCTTAATGGCTACACCTTC CASSYGGGLNGYTF
NA TRBJ2-1 TRBV5-1 NA TGCGCCGGCAGCTTGGATGCGGTGTCTTACAATGAGCAGTTCTTC CAGSLDAVSYNEQFF
NA TRBJ2-3 TRBV2 NA TGTGCCAGCAGTGACAGACAGGACACAGATACGCAGTATTTT CASSDRQDTDTQYF
few TRBJ2-7 TRBV28 NA TGTGCCAGCAGTTTACCCCAGCGGGTCGAGCAGTACTTC CASSLPQRVEQYF
few TRBJ2-4 TRBV6-1 TRBD2 TGTGCCAGCAGTAGGCCGGGGACTAGCGGGAGTAGGGCCAAAAACATTCAGTACTTC CASSRPGTSGSRAKNIQYF
NA TRBJ2-7 TRBV12-3/TRBV12-4 TRBD1 TGTGCCAGCAGTTTCTACAGGGGGACGGAGCAGTACTTC CASSFYRGTEQYF
few TRBJ2-7 TRBV12-3/TRBV12-4 NA TGTGCCAGCAGTATTAATTACGAGCAGTACTTC CASSINYEQYF
NA TRBJ1-1 TRBV6-6 NA TGTGCCAGCAGCCCGGGCTGGGGGGACACTGAAGCTTTCTTT CASSPGWGDTEAFF
NA TRBJ2-3 TRBV4-2 TRBD2 TGTGCCAGCAGCCAAGAGGGGGGGGGTAGCGGGAGCACAGATACGCAGTATTTT CASSQEGGGSGSTDTQYF
few TRBJ2-6 TRBV27 NA TGTGCCAGCAGTCGCCTCTCTGGGGCCAACGTCCTGACTTTC CASSRLSGANVLTF
NA TRBJ2-3 TRBV10-3 NA TGTGCCATCAGTGAGAATAGGGATACGCAGTATTTT CAISENRDTQYF
NA TRBJ1-1 TRBV7-2 NA TGTGCCAGCAGCCCAGACAGGTTTGCCCAGAACACTGAAGCTTTCTTT CASSPDRFAQNTEAFF
few TRBJ1-2 TRBV12-3/TRBV12-4 NA TGTGCCAGCAGCACCCTGGGTGCAGGAGCTAACTATGGCTACACCTTC CASSTLGAGANYGYTF
NA TRBJ1-2 TRBV29-1 NA TGCAGCGTTGAACTCCCATCTGCTAACTATGGCTACACCTTC CSVELPSANYGYTF
NA TRBJ2-7 TRBV9 TRBD1 TGTGCCAGCAGCCCCGGGACAGAAGGGCCCTACGAGCAGTACTTC CASSPGTEGPYEQYF
NA TRBJ1-1 TRBV5-1 NA TGCGCCAGCAGCGGTCCGGCACCGGGAACTGAAGCTTTCTTT CASSGPAPGTEAFF
NA TRBJ2-7 TRBV20-1 TRBD1 TGCAGTGCTAGAAGGACAGGTAGCTCCTACGAGCAGTACTTC CSARRTGSSYEQYF
few TRBJ2-7 TRBV3-1 NA TGTGCCAGCAGCCAAGTTGATTGGCTAGCGTCAGCCTACGAGCAGTACTTC CASSQVDWLASAYEQYF
few TRBJ1-2 TRBV7-6 NA TGTGCCAGCAGCTTAGGTGGGGGAGGGTCCGGCTACACCTTC CASSLGGGGSGYTF
few TRBJ2-7 TRBV27 NA TGTGCCAGCAGTGAAAACCGGGACTCCTCCTACGAGCAGTACTTC CASSENRDSSYEQYF
NA TRBJ2-7 TRBV9 TRBD1 TGTGCCAGCAGGGGACAGGGGGACGAGCAGTACTTC CASRGQGDEQYF
NA TRBJ2-5 TRBV28 TRBD2 TGTGCCATTATGGGTCCTAGCGGGCAAGAGACCCAGTACTTC CAIMGPSGQETQYF
NA TRBJ2-2 TRBV29-1 NA TGCAGCGTTGTCCTCGGGACGGAGCTGTTTTTT CSVVLGTELFF
NA TRBJ2-3 TRBV5-1 NA TGCGCCAGCAGCTTGTTCCTAGACGATACGCAGTATTTT CASSLFLDDTQYF
NA TRBJ2-5 TRBV20-1 NA TGCAGTGCCGGGGCCCTGTACCAAGAGACCCAGTACTTC CSAGALYQETQYF
NA TRBJ2-5 TRBV28 NA TGTGCTTCACGGGGCTTCGAAGGCGTGGAGACCCAGTACTTC CASRGFEGVETQYF
NA TRBJ2-5 TRBV12-3/TRBV12-4 TRBD2 TGTACCAGCAGGGGACTAGCGGGAAACCAAGAGACCCAGTACTTC CTSRGLAGNQETQYF
NA TRBJ2-7 TRBV21-1 NA TGTGCCAGCAGCAACCCAAAAACAGGGGGCGTATACGAGCAGTACTTC CASSNPKTGGVYEQYF
NA TRBJ2-5 TRBV7-9 TRBD2 TGTGCCAGCAGCTCTGGGACTAGCGGGTCACCAGAGACCCAGTACTTC CASSSGTSGSPETQYF
NA TRBJ2-3 TRBV20-1 TRBD2 TGCAGTACCGGGACTAGCGGGAGGGAGCGCACAGATACGCAGTATTTT CSTGTSGRERTDTQYF
NA TRBJ2-3 TRBV29-1 NA TGCAGCGTTGGGAGGGACCCTGGGAGGACAGATACGCAGTATTTT CSVGRDPGRTDTQYF
once TRBJ2-7 TRBV27 NA TGTGCCAGCAGTTTTGGCTTTACCTACGAGCAGTACTTC CASSFGFTYEQYF
NA TRBJ1-5 TRBV4-3 TRBD1 TGCGCCAGCAGCCAAGAATGGGGACAGGGGAATCAACCCCAGCATTTT CASSQEWGQGNQPQHF
NA TRBJ2-3 TRBV2 NA TGTGCCAGCAGTGAGACAGCGGGCATCACAGATACGCAGTATTTT CASSETAGITDTQYF
NA TRBJ2-5 TRBV20-1 NA TGCAGTGCTAGATCTACGGGAAAAGAGCTAGAGACCCAGTACTTC CSARSTGKELETQYF
NA TRBJ2-4 TRBV7-6 TRBD1 TGTGCCAGCAGCCCAATGGACAGGGGTCTGGACATTCAGTACTTC CASSPMDRGLDIQYF